The 8 T cell receptor beta chains given below trace back to one sample, sequenced in a study of Ad26.COV2.S vaccination and SARS-CoV-2 variants. The treatment: some 19 received Ad26.COV2.S at low or high dose, single or two shots; several received placebo; per-sample allocation not given. Collection of samples fell on day 63 after the first vaccine or placebo injection. The data were produced by immunoSEQ multiplex PCR, yet TCRdb's version contains in-frame clones alone and is incomplete. This sample yields some 350,000 clones, of which about 85% are seen a single time; 3% to 4% belongs to the top ten. The material sequenced was peripheral blood, taken in a trial of Ad26.COV2.S vaccine versus placebo. Receptor source: a person aged 18 to 65 who received the Ad26.COV2.S COVID-19 vaccine or a placebo.

V and J are TRBV6-5 and TRBJ1-4, with D possibly matching TRBD1 (5 bases). Germline-derived CDR1 and CDR2 are MNHEY and SVGAGI. The CDR3 has 13 residues. Deletions cut 4 bases from V and 8 bases from J, with 11 bases between. The CDR3 sequence: CASSFDSWEKLFF. CDR3 DNA: TGTGCCAGCAGTTTTGACAGTTGGGAAAAACTGTTTTTT.

V and J are TRBV5-1 and TRBJ2-3, with D possibly matching TRBD1 (6 bases). The germline V gene has CDR1 SGHRS and CDR2 YFSETQ. V was trimmed by 6 bases and J by 3 bases, leaving 14 bases between them. The length of the CDR3 is 14 residues. DNA of the CDR3: TGCGCCAGCACCCTGGGTACAGGGACAGATACGCAGTATTTT. Amino acids: CASTLGTGTDTQYF.

The genes are TRBV6-5 and TRBJ2-1; 7 bases match TRBD2. CDR3 length equals 12 residues. The ends lost 7 bases at V and 9 bases at J; junction bases unmatched: 6. CDR1 is MNHEY and CDR2 is SVGAGI in the germline V gene. This chain's CDR3 is CASTPWGGEQFF. The CDR3 nucleotides read TGTGCCAGCACCCCCTGGGGGGGTGAGCAGTTCTTC.

Here the CDR3 reads CAWSVSASRNQPQHF. In DNA, the CDR3 is TGTGCCTGGAGTGTATCCGCCAGTCGCAATCAGCCCCAGCATTTT. This chain uses TRBV30 with TRBJ1-5; no clear D gene. Germline V gene lookup returns CDR1 GTSNPN and CDR2 SVGIG (reference sequence). The CDR3 runs to 15 residues. Deletions cut 0 bases from V and 2 bases from J, with 11 bases between.

This clone was found a few times. The chain combines TRBV9 with TRBJ2-1, with TRBD2 matching 13 bases. This CDR3 has 16 residues. Unmatched junction bases numbered 10, after V lost 4 bases and J lost 9 bases. The germline CDR1 and CDR2 sequences are SGDLS and YYNGEE. Here the CDR3 DNA reads TGTGCCAGCAGCTCCGTGGGACTAGCGGGAAATGGTGAGCAGTTCTTC. Its protein product is CASSSVGLAGNGEQFF.

The chain recombines TRBV18 with TRBJ1-6; no definite D call. Germline CDR1 reads KGHSH; CDR2 reads LQKENI. Trimming left V 1 base short and J 7 bases short, with 14 bases between. The length of the CDR3 is 16 residues. For the CDR3, the DNA is TGTGCCAGCTCACCACGGCAGGTCGTGGCGAATTCACCCCTCCACTTT. It translates to CASSPRQVVANSPLHF.

The V call is TRBV10-1, the J call TRBJ1-1; D uncertain. The CDR3 runs 13 residues. V was trimmed by 3 bases and J by 1 base, leaving 6 bases between them. CDR1 is WNHNN and CDR2 is SYGVQD in the germline V gene (reference sequence). CDR3 nucleotides: TGCGCCAGCAGTGACAGGACGAACACTGAAGCTTTCTTT. This gives the protein CASSDRTNTEAFF.

The genes are TRBV27 and TRBJ2-2; D ambiguous. Trimming stripped 4 bases from V and 6 bases from J, with 18 bases between. CDR1 and CDR2 (germline): MNHEY, SMNVEV (reference sequence). The CDR3 loop spans 16 amino acids. The CDR3, as DNA: TGTGCCAGCAGTTGGGTTGGGCAGAAAGGACCCGGGGAGCTGTTTTTT. It encodes CASSWVGQKGPGELFF.